The 24 T cell receptor beta chains below all came from one sample that was sequenced in a study of tumor-infiltrating lymphocytes in oesophageal squamous cell carcinoma. TCRdb used MiXCR to reprocess the PCR reads, holding one entry per CDR3 protein. The table records about 20,000 distinct CDR3 sequences, about 45% of them present only once. The sample taken for sequencing was esophageal tumor tissue. The receptors derive from a male donor with esophageal squamous cell carcinoma.

About this clonotype itself: Without the conserved terminal phenylalanine or tryptophan, this CDR3 likely stems from a read error. No DNA is shown, since the ends of the CDR3 on it are uncertain; the CDR3 is the one TCRdb lists. This chain links TRBV10-2 with TRBJ2-1; the table names TRBD2, a call not compared with the DNA. The germline gives CDR1 WSHSY, CDR2 SAAADI. Ends included, the CDR3 has 16 residues. This CDR3 is CASSESAEVGGYTFGS.

The V call is TRBV7-2, the J call TRBJ2-7; D gene unclear. The last part of the DNA fits TRBJ2-4 better; the J call may be wrong. Germline V gene lookup returns CDR1 SGHTA and CDR2 FQGNSA. The CDR3 contains 17 residues. CDR3 coding DNA: TGTGCCAGCAGCTCCCAACATACCAACTCAGGTCGCAACATTCAGTACTTC. Encoded protein: CASSSQHTNSGRNIQYF.

The chain has TRBV18 and TRBJ2-4; 9 bases map to TRBD1. The J call could be wrong; TRBJ2-7 is a better fit for the DNA end. The CDR3 is 14 amino acids. CDR1 and CDR2 (germline): KGHSH, LQKENI. Here the CDR3 DNA reads TGTGCCAGCTCACCTGGGACAGGGACCTACGAGCAGTACTTC. Translating it yields CASSPGTGTYEQYF.

This clonotype occurred many times. The chain links TRBV4-1 to TRBJ2-3, with TRBD2 matching over 8 bases. Germline CDR1 is MGHRA and CDR2 is YSYEKL. Trimming cost V 7 bases and J 4 bases; bases outside gene matches: 16. The CDR3 consists of 17 residues. Here the CDR3 DNA reads TGCGCCAGCACCCACCTGGGAGCGGGGGCTCGCCCAGATACGCAGTATTTT. Translation: CASTHLGAGARPDTQYF.

The V call is TRBV6-1, the J call TRBJ2-5, with TRBD2 identical over 15 bases. TRBJ2-1 explains the end of the DNA better; the J call may be wrong. Germline CDR1 is MNHNS and CDR2 is SASEGT. The CDR3 consists of 17 residues. The CDR3 here is CASSEAVGLAGGDEQFF. The DNA for the CDR3 is TGTGCCAGCAGTGAAGCGGTTGGACTAGCGGGAGGGGATGAGCAGTTCTTC.

The chain joins TRBV7-3 to TRBJ2-5, with a tentative D call TRBD2 (5 bases). The tail of the sequence fits TRBJ2-7 better, so the J call may be wrong. Germline V gene lookup returns CDR1 SGHTA and CDR2 FQGTGA. This CDR3 is 13 amino acids long. As DNA, the CDR3 is TGTGCCAGCAGCCCCGGGGTCAGTTACGAGCAGTACTTC. Protein product: CASSPGVSYEQYF.

This clonotype was found many times. No DNA is shown, since the ends of the CDR3 on it are uncertain; the CDR3 is the one TCRdb lists. The chain joins TRBV12-3 or TRBV12-4 to TRBJ1-3. Inclusive of both ends, the CDR3 amounts to 14 amino acids. The chain's CDR3 is CASSSSGKGNTIYF.

The chain has TRBV6-2 or TRBV6-3 and TRBJ2-1; the match to TRBD2 covers 7 bases. V gave up 5 bases and J gave up 0 bases; unmatched junction bases: 4. Germline V lookup: CDR1 MNHEY, CDR2 SVGEGT. The CDR3 has 15 amino acids. CDR3 nucleotide sequence: TGTGCCAGCAGTCCTCGGGAGGCCTCCTACAATGAGCAGTTCTTC. This encodes CASSPREASYNEQFF.

The rearrangement uses TRBV12-3 or TRBV12-4 and TRBJ1-1; the D is unclear. V was cut by 3 bases and J by 1 base, with 6 bases left in between. CDR3 length equals 13 residues. Here the CDR3 DNA reads TGTGCCAGCAGTTTGGAACGGAACACTGAAGCTTTCTTT. Translated, it gives CASSLERNTEAFF.

The CDR3 DNA reads TGTGCCAGCAGTTACTACGGGACTAGCGGGGGCCCCTACAATGAGCAGTTCTTC. Translating it yields CASSYYGTSGGPYNEQFF. The chain combines TRBV6-6 with TRBJ2-1; TRBD2 matches 14 bases. V gave up 1 base and J gave up 2 bases; unmatched junction bases: 4. From germline, CDR1 is MNHNY and CDR2 SVGAGI (reference sequence). There are 18 residues in the CDR3.

This clonotype was seen at least ten times. The rearrangement links TRBV5-6 to TRBJ1-4, with unresolved D. The CDR3 extends over 15 amino acids. The V gene lost 0 bases and the J gene lost 6 bases, with 12 bases spanning the gap. CDR1 and CDR2 (germline): SGHDT, YYEEEE. The CDR3 bases are TGTGCCAGCAGCTTGGGAAGGACCCAGCATGAAAAACTGTTTTTT. Its translation is CASSLGRTQHEKLFF.

This clonotype appeared once. This chain joins TRBV7-6 and TRBJ2-4; D not resolved. This CDR3 region has 17 residues. Germline CDR1 and CDR2: SGHVS and FNYEAQ. With 4 bases removed from V and 5 bases from J, the gap between germline ends came to 21 bases. The CDR3 protein is CASSSLLPTLGQNIQYF. In nucleotides, the CDR3 is TGTGCCAGCAGCTCCCTACTTCCGACCCTCGGTCAAAACATTCAGTACTTC.

The rearrangement links TRBV7-2 to TRBJ2-5, with 9 bases matching TRBD1. The closer fit of TRBJ2-7 to the DNA end suggests the J call may be wrong. The CDR3 runs to 15 residues. Germline V gene sequence: CDR1 SGHTA, CDR2 FQGNSA. For the CDR3, the DNA is TGTGCCAGCAGGCCAACCGGGACAGGGCTTAGCGAGCAGTACTTC. This gives the protein CASRPTGTGLSEQYF.

The chain employs TRBV7-6 and TRBJ2-3; 10 bases are shared with TRBD1. The DNA end is a closer match to TRBJ2-7, so the J assignment may be wrong. CDR1 and CDR2 from the germline V gene are SGHVS and FNYEAQ. CDR3 size: 14 residues. The DNA of the CDR3 is TGTGCCAGCTCGGCTCGACAGGGGGCTTACGAGCAGTACTTC. It specifies CASSARQGAYEQYF.

This clonotype was observed many times. The V call is TRBV12-3 or TRBV12-4, the J call TRBJ2-1, with 11 bases fitting TRBD2. This CDR3 has 16 amino acids. The junction had 15 bases not matched to a gene; V was cut back by 8 bases and J by 9 bases. The DNA for the CDR3 is TGTGCCAGCCGCCGAGGGGTAGCGGGAGGGCCGGGTGAGCAGTTCTTC. Its translation: CASRRGVAGGPGEQFF.

The rearrangement uses TRBV24-1 and TRBJ2-3; the D gene is possibly TRBD1 (6 bases). From germline, CDR1 is KGHDR and CDR2 SFDVKD. Between the trimmed V and J ends, which lost 2 bases and 14 bases, there was a span of 19 bases. The CDR3 sequence is 14 residues long. This CDR3 is CATSDSSGVGELYF. CDR3 nucleotide sequence: TGTGCCACCAGTGATTCATCAGGGGTCGGGGAGCTGTATTTT.

The genes are TRBV28 and TRBJ2-1; no definite D call. V dropped 8 bases and J dropped 8 bases, with 10 bases sitting between them. Germline assignment: CDR1 MDHEN and CDR2 SYDVKM. CDR3 length: 11 amino acids. The CDR3 spells CASGRLDEQFF. CDR3 in DNA: TGTGCCAGCGGACGCTTGGATGAGCAGTTCTTC.

Comment on this clonotype: This may be a read error, as it is one base from a much larger clone. The CDR3 protein is CASSLVLSYEQFF. The CDR3 bases are TGTGCCAGCAGCTTAGTTCTAAGCTACGAGCAGTTCTTC. The chain joins TRBV7-6 to TRBJ2-1; the D is unclear. The CDR3 covers 13 residues. The germline V gene has CDR1 SGHVS and CDR2 FNYEAQ. Trimming cost V 1 base and J 10 bases, with 11 bases left between them. The full variable domain, its missing parts supplied by reference TRBV7-6 and TRBJ2-1, is GAGVSQSPRYKVTKRGQDVALRCDPISGHVSLYWYRQALGQGPEFLTYFNYEAQQDKSGLPNDRFSAERPEGSISTLTIQRTEQRDSAMYRCASSLVLSYEQFFGPGTRLTVL.

This clonotype came up many times. This rearrangement joins TRBV6-1 to TRBJ1-1, with D maybe TRBD1 (5 bases). CDR3 length equals 13 residues. The germline CDR1 and CDR2 sequences are MNHNS and SASEGT. V lost 10 bases to trimming and J lost 2 bases, with 14 bases between them. The CDR3 is CATCLRGNTEAFF. The CDR3, as DNA: TGTGCCACCTGCCTAAGGGGTAACACTGAAGCTTTCTTT.

This chain links TRBV6-1 with TRBJ2-7, with TRBD2 as a possible D gene (7 bases). The J call may be incorrect, as the DNA end agrees better with TRBJ2-5. The CDR3 has 15 residues. The V gene's germline CDR1 is MNHNS and CDR2 SASEGT. CDR3 amino acids: CASSQGGGRRETQYF. As DNA, the CDR3 is TGTGCCAGCAGTCAAGGGGGGGGGCGACGGGAGACCCAGTACTTC.

The chain combines TRBV5-6 with TRBJ1-5, with 9 bases aligning to TRBD1. CDR1 and CDR2 from the germline V gene are SGHDT and YYEEEE. Trimming took 1 base from V and 1 from J; bases not matched to a gene: 12. CDR3 size: 19 residues. The CDR3 here is CASSLTTGGNKGSNQPQHF. DNA of the CDR3: TGTGCCAGCAGCTTGACTACAGGGGGCAATAAAGGGAGCAATCAGCCCCAGCATTTT.

The chain employs TRBV4-1 and TRBJ2-1; 7 bases match TRBD2. The J call could be wrong; TRBJ2-7 is a better fit for the DNA end. The germline gives CDR1 MGHRA, CDR2 YSYEKL. The CDR3 covers 15 residues. As DNA, the CDR3 is TGCGCCAGCAGCCGGGGGGAGGGAGCCACGAGGGAGCAGTACTTC. The encoded protein is CASSRGEGATREQYF.

The chain carries TRBV27 and TRBJ2-7; a possible D gene is TRBD2 (5 bases). The germline CDR1 and CDR2 sequences are MNHEY and SMNVEV (reference sequence). V was cut by 2 bases and J by 7 bases, with 18 bases left in between. The CDR3 is made up of 15 amino acids. CDR3 region: CASSLGLATYNEQYF. The CDR3, as DNA: TGTGCCAGCAGTTTAGGGCTAGCAACCTACAATGAGCAGTACTTC.

CDR3 sequence: CASSSRTGTGNYNEQFF. The CDR3 nucleotides read TGTGCCAGCAGCTCCAGGACCGGGACAGGGAATTACAATGAGCAGTTCTTC. This rearrangement joins TRBV7-6 to TRBJ2-1, with 9 bases aligning to TRBD1. Germline values: CDR1 SGHVS, CDR2 FNYEAQ. J gave up 4 bases and V 4 bases, and 11 bases lay outside the gene matches. There are 17 residues in the CDR3. Based on the CDR3 plus reference TRBV7-6 and TRBJ2-1, the full variable domain is GAGVSQSPRYKVTKRGQDVALRCDPISGHVSLYWYRQALGQGPEFLTYFNYEAQQDKSGLPNDRFSAERPEGSISTLTIQRTEQRDSAMYRCASSSRTGTGNYNEQFFGPGTRLTVL.